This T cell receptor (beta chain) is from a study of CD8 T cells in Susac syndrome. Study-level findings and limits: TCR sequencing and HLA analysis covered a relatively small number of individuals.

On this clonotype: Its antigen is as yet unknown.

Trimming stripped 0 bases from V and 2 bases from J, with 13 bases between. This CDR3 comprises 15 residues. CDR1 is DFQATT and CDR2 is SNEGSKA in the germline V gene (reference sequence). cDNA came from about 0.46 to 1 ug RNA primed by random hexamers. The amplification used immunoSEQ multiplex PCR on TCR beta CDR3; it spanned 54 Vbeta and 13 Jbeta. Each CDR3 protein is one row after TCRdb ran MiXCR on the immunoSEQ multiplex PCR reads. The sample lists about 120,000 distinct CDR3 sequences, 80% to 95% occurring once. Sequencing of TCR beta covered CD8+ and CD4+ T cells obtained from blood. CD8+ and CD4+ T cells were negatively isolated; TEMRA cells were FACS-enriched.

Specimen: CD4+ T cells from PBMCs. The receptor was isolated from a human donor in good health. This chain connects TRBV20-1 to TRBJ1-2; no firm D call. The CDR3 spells CSARDPGFINYGYTF. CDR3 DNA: TGCAGTGCTAGAGATCCCGGATTCATAAACTATGGCTACACCTTC.